The 23 T cell receptor beta chains in this list originate from one sample, sequenced in a study of human T cells and chemical hapten exposure. TCRdb reprocessed the RACE reads with MiXCR, giving one entry per CDR3 protein. The sample records 80,000 to 100,000 distinct CDR3 sequences, roughly 7.6% being singletons. As for time point: patch test 1, 2 weeks after DPC sensitization. Treatment of the sample: therapeutic diphenylcyclopropenone sensitization with weekly scalp DPC. Sequences were derived from whole blood, sampled in connection with sensitization to the hapten diphenylcyclopropenone (DPC). The source of these receptors is a woman aged 25 to 39 with alopecia areata. Some clones in this sample may be carry-over from other donors' samples.

This clonotype was detected many times. The chain joins TRBV25-1 to TRBJ2-3; D uncertain. The CDR3 runs 13 residues. V gave up 6 bases and J gave up 2 bases, with 9 bases separating them. Germline V gene data show CDR1 as MGHDK and CDR2 as SYGVNS. CDR3 loop: CASRGRITDTQYF. In nucleotides, the CDR3 is TGTGCCAGCAGGGGAAGGATCACAGATACGCAGTATTTT.

Ten or more counts support this clonotype. This chain links TRBV29-1 with TRBJ1-3; D call uncertain. This CDR3 spans 13 amino acids. Looked up from germline, CDR1 is SQVTM and CDR2 is ANQGSEA. V lost 6 bases and J lost 0, with 9 bases in between. The CDR3 DNA is TGCAGCGTAGGCCAGAGCTCTGGAAACACCATATATTTT. Its protein is CSVGQSSGNTIYF.

This chain connects TRBV5-5 to TRBJ1-1; D call uncertain. Trimming took 4 bases from V and 5 from J, leaving 12 bases between them. The CDR3 loop spans 13 amino acids. Germline V gives CDR1 SGHKS, CDR2 YYEKEE (reference sequence). The CDR3: CASSLEDRTEAFF. DNA for the CDR3: TGTGCCAGCAGCCTAGAAGATAGAACTGAAGCTTTCTTT. Variable domain in full (rest from reference TRBV5-5 and TRBJ1-1): DAGVTQSPTHLIKTRGQQVTLRCSPISGHKSVSWYQQVLGQGPQFIFQYYEKEERGRGNFPDRFSARQFPNYSSELNVNALLLGDSALYLCASSLEDRTEAFFGQGTRLTVV.

This clonotype appeared many times. The gene calls are TRBV6-5 and TRBJ2-1; D unclear. The CDR3 loop spans 14 amino acids. The germline V and J ends were trimmed by 6 bases and 6 bases, with 15 bases remaining between them. Looked up from germline, CDR1 is MNHEY and CDR2 is SVGAGI. CDR3 amino acids: CASRPNLPLNEQFF. In DNA, the CDR3 is TGTGCCAGCAGGCCTAACTTGCCCCTCAATGAGCAGTTCTTC.

This sequence joins TRBV20-1 and TRBJ1-2; 9 bases map to TRBD1. Unmatched junction bases numbered 14, after V lost 3 bases and J lost 6 bases. There are 16 residues in the CDR3. Germline V gives CDR1 DFQATT, CDR2 SNEGSKA (reference sequence). The CDR3 nucleotides are TGCAGTGCTAGGACCACACAGGGGGCGCGGTATGATGGCTACACCTTC. It translates to CSARTTQGARYDGYTF.

V and J are TRBV29-1 and TRBJ2-3; 8 nucleotides agree with TRBD2. The ends lost 3 bases at V and 4 bases at J; junction bases unmatched: 6. The CDR3 runs to 14 residues. The germline V gene has CDR1 SQVTM and CDR2 ANQGSEA. CDR3 nucleotides: TGCAGCGTTGATGGAACGGGGGGGGCAGATACGCAGTATTTT. The encoded protein is CSVDGTGGADTQYF.

The V gene is TRBV15, the J gene TRBJ1-3; D call uncertain. Trimming cost V 10 bases and J 0 bases, with 13 bases left between them. CDR3 length equals 14 residues. Looked up from germline, CDR1 is LNHNV and CDR2 is YYDKDF (reference sequence). DNA of the CDR3: TGTGCCATATCGCCCGGTGGCTCTGGAAACACCATATATTTT. Residues: CAISPGGSGNTIYF. Complete variable domain (other parts from reference TRBV15 and TRBJ1-3): DAMVIQNPRYQVTQFGKPVTLSCSQTLNHNVMYWYQQKSSQAPKLLFHYYDKDFNNEADTPDNFQSRRPNTSFCFLDIRSPGLGDTAMYLCAISPGGSGNTIYFGEGSWLTVV.

The sample holds many counts of this clonotype. The rearrangement uses TRBV7-9 and TRBJ2-3, with D uncertain. Trimming cost V 2 bases and J 2 bases, with 14 bases left between them. The CDR3 has 16 amino acids. Germline V gives CDR1 SEHNR, CDR2 FQNEAQ (reference sequence). CDR3 nucleotide sequence: TGTGCCAGCAGCTTATCCTGGGTTTCAGACACAGATACGCAGTATTTT. Its protein is CASSLSWVSDTDTQYF.

The chain carries TRBV7-9 and TRBJ2-7; either TRBD1 or TRBD2 may supply D (5 bases each). The CDR3 runs 15 residues. Trimming shortened V by 8 bases and J by 4 bases, and 21 bases separated the two germline ends. Germline assignment: CDR1 SEHNR and CDR2 FQNEAQ (reference sequence). CDR3 sequence (DNA): TGTGCCAGCGCCTCGATTTCGGGGCCTTTATACGAGCAGTACTTC. It is translated as CASASISGPLYEQYF.

Many counts were recorded for this clonotype. The chain recombines TRBV6-4 with TRBJ2-3; D not resolved. CDR3 length: 13 amino acids. Trimming pared 2 bases from V and 4 bases from J, leaving 7 bases between. Germline V gene sequence: CDR1 MRHNA, CDR2 SNTAGT. The CDR3 region has the DNA TGTGCCAGCAGTGACACGGTGGCAGATACGCAGTATTTT. This encodes CASSDTVADTQYF.

The V and J genes are TRBV25-1 and TRBJ1-2; no clear D. Trimming left V 2 bases short and J 1 base short, with 11 bases between. The germline gives CDR1 MGHDK, CDR2 SYGVNS. The CDR3 sequence is 15 residues long. CDR3 bases: TGTGCCAGCAGTGAAGACGGACGGGGTAACTATGGCTACACCTTC. Its protein product is CASSEDGRGNYGYTF.

In this sample, this clonotype turned up many times. The chain couples TRBV3-1 to TRBJ1-1; a weak D match, TRBD1 (5 bases). This CDR3 region has 15 residues. CDR1 is LGHDT, CDR2 YNNKEL, per germline (reference sequence). V was trimmed by 0 bases and J by 5 bases, leaving 13 bases between them. The CDR3 here is CASSQDLGTKTEAFF. Written as DNA, the CDR3 is TGTGCCAGCAGCCAAGATTTGGGGACGAAAACTGAAGCTTTCTTT.

This clonotype was counted ten times or more. The chain joins TRBV19 to TRBJ2-1, with a tentative D call TRBD2 (6 bases). The CDR3 spans 16 residues. The V gene's germline CDR1 is LNHDA and CDR2 SQIVND (reference sequence). V shed 4 bases and J shed 4 bases, with 17 bases lying between them. CDR3 in amino acids: CASSTGTFPLYNEQFF. CDR3 sequence (DNA): TGTGCCAGTAGTACGGGGACTTTTCCCCTTTACAATGAGCAGTTCTTC. Looking up the rest from reference TRBV19 and TRBJ2-1 gives the full variable domain: DGGITQSPKYLFRKEGQNVTLSCEQNLNHDAMYWYRQDPGQGLRLIYYSQIVNDFQKGDIAEGYSVSREKKESFPLTVTSAQKNPTAFYLCASSTGTFPLYNEQFFGPGTRLTVL.

This clonotype was seen many times. The CDR3 spells CASSSRASSTDTQYF. CDR3 in DNA: TGTGCCAGCAGCTCGAGGGCGTCTAGCACAGATACGCAGTATTTT. The gene calls are TRBV7-9 and TRBJ2-3; possibly TRBD2 for D (5 bases). The V gene lost 4 bases and the J gene lost 0 bases, with 11 bases spanning the gap. The V gene's germline CDR1 is SEHNR and CDR2 FQNEAQ (reference sequence). This CDR3 has 15 residues.

V usage is TRBV6-1 and J usage is TRBJ2-7; a weak D match, TRBD2 (5 bases). V gave up 9 bases and J gave up 8 bases, with 29 bases separating them. The CDR3 sequence is 16 residues long. In germline, CDR1 is MNHNS, CDR2 SASEGT. This CDR3 reads CARTRKRYHEGLKQYF. DNA for the CDR3: TGTGCCAGAACTAGGAAAAGGTATCACGAGGGCTTAAAGCAGTACTTC.

In this sample, this clonotype turned up a few times. The J gene is TRBJ1-6, the V gene TRBV14; TRBD1 aligns across 7 bases. V trimming: 2 bases; J trimming: 7 bases; junction bases outside the gene matches: 11. Germline V gene data show CDR1 as SGHDN and CDR2 as FVKESK. This CDR3 is 17 amino acids long. This CDR3 is CASSQPLTTGSNSPLHF. In nucleotides, the CDR3 is TGTGCCAGCAGCCAACCTCTCACGACAGGGAGCAATTCACCCCTCCACTTT.

Concerning this clonotype: This sequence may be a read error, since a much larger clone differs from it by one base. The V gene is TRBV2, the J gene TRBJ1-1; tentatively, D is TRBD1 (6 bases). The CDR3 runs to 13 residues. Germline values: CDR1 SNHLY, CDR2 FYNNEI. Trimming pared 7 bases from V and 4 bases from J, leaving 13 bases between. The CDR3 DNA sequence: TGTGCCAGCACCAGGGGAGGCAGCACTGAAGCTTTCTTT. Translated, it gives CASTRGGSTEAFF.

This clonotype has ten or more counts. The J gene is TRBJ1-1, the V gene TRBV18; no clear D gene. V was clipped by 0 bases and J by 6 bases, with 8 bases between them. Germline V lookup: CDR1 KGHSH, CDR2 LQKENI. CDR3 size: 13 residues. This CDR3 is CASSPPHLSEAFF. DNA of the CDR3: TGTGCCAGCTCACCACCCCATCTATCTGAAGCTTTCTTT.

This clonotype was seen repeatedly, ten times or more. The chain uses TRBV4-1 and TRBJ2-5; TRBD2 agrees at 14 bases. The CDR3 is 16 amino acids. Germline CDR1 MGHRA, CDR2 YSYEKL. V shed 2 bases and J 3 bases; nucleotides not matched to a gene: 2. The CDR3 DNA is TGCGCCAGCAGCCAAACGGGACTAGCGGGGGAAGAGACCCAGTACTTC. This gives the protein CASSQTGLAGEETQYF.

In its sample, this clonotype was seen many times. J is TRBJ2-3 and V is TRBV20-1; TRBD2 matches 10 bases. V shed 4 bases and J 7 bases; nucleotides not matched to a gene: 14. The germline V gene encodes CDR1 DFQATT and CDR2 SNEGSKA (reference sequence). The length of the CDR3 is 16 residues. The CDR3 DNA reads TGCAGTGCTACGGTCGAAGCGGGGGGGCCTCATAATACGCAGTATTTT. Translation: CSATVEAGGPHNTQYF.

J is TRBJ1-3 and V is TRBV12-3 or TRBV12-4; 9 nucleotides align to TRBD1. J lost 1 base, V lost 7 bases, and 2 bases had no gene match. This CDR3 is 14 amino acids long. CDR3 protein: CASIDRGSGNTIYF. CDR3 nucleotides: TGTGCCAGCATTGACAGGGGGTCTGGAAACACCATATATTTT.

This clonotype was observed at least ten times. This chain connects TRBV10-3 to TRBJ2-7; D is unclear. The V gene lost 3 bases and the J gene lost 2 bases, with 14 bases spanning the gap. The germline V gene has CDR1 ENHRY and CDR2 SYGVKD. The CDR3 loop spans 15 amino acids. CDR3 DNA sequence: TGTGCCATCAGTGATCTAACTAACCAAGCCTACGAGCAGTACTTC. It encodes CAISDLTNQAYEQYF.

The chain has TRBV29-1 and TRBJ2-5; 7 bases align to TRBD1. The J segment lost 4 bases and the V segment lost 5 bases, leaving 7 bases of the junction unmatched. The CDR3 is 13 residues long. The germline V gene encodes CDR1 SQVTM and CDR2 ANQGSEA. CDR3 sequence reads: CSVRTGPSETQYF. CDR3 sequence (DNA): TGCAGCGTTCGGACAGGACCATCAGAGACCCAGTACTTC.